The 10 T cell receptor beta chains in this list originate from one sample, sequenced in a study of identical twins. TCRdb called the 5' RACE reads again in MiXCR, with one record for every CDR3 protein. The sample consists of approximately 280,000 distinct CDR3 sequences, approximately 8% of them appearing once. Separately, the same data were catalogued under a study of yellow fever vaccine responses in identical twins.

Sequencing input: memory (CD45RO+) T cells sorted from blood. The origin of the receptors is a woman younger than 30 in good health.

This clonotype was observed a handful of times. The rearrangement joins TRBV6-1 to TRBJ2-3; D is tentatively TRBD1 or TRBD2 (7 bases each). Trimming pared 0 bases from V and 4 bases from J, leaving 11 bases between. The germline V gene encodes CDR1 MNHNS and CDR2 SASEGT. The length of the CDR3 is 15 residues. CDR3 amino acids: CASSEAGGGADTQYF. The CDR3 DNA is TGTGCCAGCAGTGAAGCGGGAGGGGGCGCAGATACGCAGTATTTT.

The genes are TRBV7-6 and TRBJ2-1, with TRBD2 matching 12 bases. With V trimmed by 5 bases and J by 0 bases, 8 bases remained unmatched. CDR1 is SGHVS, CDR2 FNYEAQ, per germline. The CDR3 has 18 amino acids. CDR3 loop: CASSDRTSGASSYNEQFF. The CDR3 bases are TGTGCCAGCAGCGATAGGACTAGCGGGGCTAGCTCCTACAATGAGCAGTTCTTC.

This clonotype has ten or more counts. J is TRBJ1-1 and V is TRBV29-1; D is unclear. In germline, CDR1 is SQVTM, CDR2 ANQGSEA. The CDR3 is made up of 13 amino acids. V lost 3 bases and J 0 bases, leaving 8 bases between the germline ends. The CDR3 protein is CSVETDLNTEAFF. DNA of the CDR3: TGCAGCGTTGAGACCGACTTGAACACTGAAGCTTTCTTT.

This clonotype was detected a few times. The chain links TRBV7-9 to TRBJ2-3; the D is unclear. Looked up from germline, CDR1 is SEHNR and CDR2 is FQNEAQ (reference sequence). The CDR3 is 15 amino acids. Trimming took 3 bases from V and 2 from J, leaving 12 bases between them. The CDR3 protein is CASSLAADYTDTQYF. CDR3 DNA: TGTGCCAGCAGCTTGGCGGCCGATTACACAGATACGCAGTATTTT.

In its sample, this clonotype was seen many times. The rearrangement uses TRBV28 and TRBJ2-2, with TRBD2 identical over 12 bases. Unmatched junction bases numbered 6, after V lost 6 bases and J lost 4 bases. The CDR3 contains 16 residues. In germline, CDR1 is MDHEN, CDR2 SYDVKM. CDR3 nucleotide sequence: TGTGCCAGCAGCACAGGACTAGCGGGAAGCACCGGGGAGCTGTTTTTT. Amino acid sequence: CASSTGLAGSTGELFF.

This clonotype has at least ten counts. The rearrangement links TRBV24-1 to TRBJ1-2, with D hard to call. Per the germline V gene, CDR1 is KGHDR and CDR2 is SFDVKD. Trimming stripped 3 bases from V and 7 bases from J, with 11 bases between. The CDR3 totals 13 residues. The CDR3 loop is CATSDRSAPGYTF. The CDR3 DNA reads TGTGCCACCAGTGATCGGTCTGCTCCTGGCTACACCTTC.

This CDR3 is CASSSPLAEETQYF. The DNA for the CDR3 is TGTGCCAGCAGTTCCCCCCTAGCGGAAGAGACCCAGTACTTC. The chain links TRBV28 to TRBJ2-5; 7 positions match TRBD2. Germline V lookup: CDR1 MDHEN, CDR2 SYDVKM. Trimming removed 4 bases from V and 3 bases from J; junction bases left unmatched: 5. This CDR3 contains 14 residues. Drawing the rest from reference TRBV28 and TRBJ2-5, the complete variable domain is DVKVTQSSRYLVKRTGEKVFLECVQDMDHENMFWYRQDPGLGLRLIYFSYDVKMKEKGDIPEGYSVSREKKERFSLILESASTNQTSMYLCASSSPLAEETQYFGPGTRLLVL.

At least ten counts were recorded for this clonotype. CDR3 residues: CASRPSTSGTYEQYF. CDR3 DNA: TGCGCCAGCAGGCCGTCGACTAGCGGCACCTACGAGCAGTACTTC. J is TRBJ2-7 and V is TRBV5-1; 9 nucleotides match TRBD2. The CDR3 runs to 15 residues. After removal of 5 bases from V and 2 bases from J, the junction contained 8 bases not matched to a gene. Germline V gene data show CDR1 as SGHRS and CDR2 as YFSETQ.

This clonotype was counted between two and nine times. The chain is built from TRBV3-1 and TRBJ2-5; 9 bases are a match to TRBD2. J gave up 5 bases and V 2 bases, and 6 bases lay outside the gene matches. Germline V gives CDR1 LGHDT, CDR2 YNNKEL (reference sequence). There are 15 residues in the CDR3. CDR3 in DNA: TGTGCCAGCAGCCAAAATAGCGGGAGTTGGGAGACCCAGTACTTC. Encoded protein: CASSQNSGSWETQYF.

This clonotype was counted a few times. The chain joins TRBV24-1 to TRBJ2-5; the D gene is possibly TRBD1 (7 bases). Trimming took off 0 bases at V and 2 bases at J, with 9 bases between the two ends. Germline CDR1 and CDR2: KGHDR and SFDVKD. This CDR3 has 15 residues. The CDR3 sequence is CATSDLPGGQETQYF. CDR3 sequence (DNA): TGTGCCACCAGTGATTTGCCAGGGGGGCAAGAGACCCAGTACTTC.